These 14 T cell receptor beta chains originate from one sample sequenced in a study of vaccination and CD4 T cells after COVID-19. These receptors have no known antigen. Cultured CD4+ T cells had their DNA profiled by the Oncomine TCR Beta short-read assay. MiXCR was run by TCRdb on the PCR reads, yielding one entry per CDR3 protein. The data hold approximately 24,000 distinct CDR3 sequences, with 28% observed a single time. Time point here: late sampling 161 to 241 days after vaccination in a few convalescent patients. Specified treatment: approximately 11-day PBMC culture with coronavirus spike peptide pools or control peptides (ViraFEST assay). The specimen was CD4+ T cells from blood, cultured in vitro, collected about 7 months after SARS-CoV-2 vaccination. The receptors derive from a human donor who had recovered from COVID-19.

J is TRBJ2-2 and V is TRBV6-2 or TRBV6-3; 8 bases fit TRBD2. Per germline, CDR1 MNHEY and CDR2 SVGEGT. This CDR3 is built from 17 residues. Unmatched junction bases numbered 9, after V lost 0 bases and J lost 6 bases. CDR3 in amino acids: CASSYSRTSPSPGELFF. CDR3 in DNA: TGTGCCAGCAGTTACTCACGGACTAGCCCATCCCCCGGGGAGCTGTTTTTT.

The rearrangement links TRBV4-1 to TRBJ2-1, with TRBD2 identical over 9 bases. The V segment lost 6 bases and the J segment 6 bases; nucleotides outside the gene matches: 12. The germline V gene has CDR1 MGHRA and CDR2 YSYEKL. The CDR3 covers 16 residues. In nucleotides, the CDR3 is TGCGCCAGCAGTGCCGGTGGGGCGGGAGGGGGCAATGAGCAGTTCTTC. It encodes CASSAGGAGGGNEQFF.

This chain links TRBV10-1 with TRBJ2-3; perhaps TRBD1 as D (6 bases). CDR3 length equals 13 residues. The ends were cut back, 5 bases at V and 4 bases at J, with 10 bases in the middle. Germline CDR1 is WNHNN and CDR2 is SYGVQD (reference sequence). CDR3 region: CASSYRVPDTQYF. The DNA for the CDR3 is TGCGCCAGCAGTTACAGGGTTCCAGATACGCAGTATTTT.

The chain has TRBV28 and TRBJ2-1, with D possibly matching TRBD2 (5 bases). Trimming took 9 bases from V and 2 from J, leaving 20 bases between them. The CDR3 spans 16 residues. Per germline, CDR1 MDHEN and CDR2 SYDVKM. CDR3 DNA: TGTGCCAGTCTCAATGCGGCGGGTCCCACCTACAATGAGCAGTTCTTC. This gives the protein CASLNAAGPTYNEQFF.

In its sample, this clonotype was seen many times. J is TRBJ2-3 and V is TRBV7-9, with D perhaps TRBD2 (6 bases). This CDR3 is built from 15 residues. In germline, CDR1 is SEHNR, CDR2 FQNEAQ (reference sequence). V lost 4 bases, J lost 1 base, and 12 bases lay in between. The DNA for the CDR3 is TGTGCCAGCAGCTCCGCGGGGCTTGGCACAGATACGCAGTATTTT. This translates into CASSSAGLGTDTQYF.

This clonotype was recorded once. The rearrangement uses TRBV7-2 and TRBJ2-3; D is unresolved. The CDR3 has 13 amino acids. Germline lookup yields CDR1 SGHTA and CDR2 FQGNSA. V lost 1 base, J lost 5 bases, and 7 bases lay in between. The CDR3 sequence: CASSLEERDTQYF. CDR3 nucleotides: TGTGCCAGCAGCTTAGAGGAGCGAGATACGCAGTATTTT.

CDR3 coding DNA: TGTGCCAGCAGTTCATCACCGGCCCGGGGCGAGCAGTACTTC. This gives the protein CASSSSPARGEQYF. This chain links TRBV28 with TRBJ2-7, with a weak D call TRBD2 (5 bases). In germline, CDR1 is MDHEN, CDR2 SYDVKM. Trimming stripped 4 bases from V and 6 bases from J, with 16 bases between. The CDR3 runs to 14 residues.

The DNA of the CDR3 is TGTGCCAGCAGTTACGTCCGGAACTCCTACGAGCAGTACTTC. It translates to CASSYVRNSYEQYF. The V call is TRBV6-5, the J call TRBJ2-7; the D is unclear. Per germline, CDR1 MNHEY and CDR2 SVGAGI. The CDR3 length is 14 residues. V was trimmed by 2 bases and J by 0 bases, leaving 8 bases between them.

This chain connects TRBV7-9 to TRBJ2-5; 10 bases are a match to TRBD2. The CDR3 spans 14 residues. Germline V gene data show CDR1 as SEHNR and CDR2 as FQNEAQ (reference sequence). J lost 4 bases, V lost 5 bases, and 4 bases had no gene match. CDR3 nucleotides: TGTGCCAGCAGCAGCAGGACTAGCGGAGAGACCCAGTACTTC. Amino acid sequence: CASSSRTSGETQYF. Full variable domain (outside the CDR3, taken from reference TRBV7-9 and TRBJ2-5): DTGVSQNPRHKITKRGQNVTFRCDPISEHNRLYWYRQTLGQGPEFLTYFQNEAQLEKSRLLSDRFSAERPKGSFSTLEIQRTEQGDSAMYLCASSSRTSGETQYFGPGTRLLVL.

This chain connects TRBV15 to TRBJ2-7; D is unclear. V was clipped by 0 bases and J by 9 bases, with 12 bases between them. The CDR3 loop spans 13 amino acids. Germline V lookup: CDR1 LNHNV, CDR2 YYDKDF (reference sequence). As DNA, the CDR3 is TGTGCCACCAGCAGAGAAGCCGTCGGCGGGCAGTACTTC. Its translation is CATSREAVGGQYF.

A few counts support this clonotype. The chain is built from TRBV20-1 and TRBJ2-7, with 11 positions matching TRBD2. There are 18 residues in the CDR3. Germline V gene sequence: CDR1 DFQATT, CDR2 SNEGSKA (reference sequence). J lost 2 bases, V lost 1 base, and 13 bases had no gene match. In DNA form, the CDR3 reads TGCAGTGCTAGAGCCCGTAGCGGGAGGGCCTTTCGGACCTACGAGCAGTACTTC. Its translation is CSARARSGRAFRTYEQYF.

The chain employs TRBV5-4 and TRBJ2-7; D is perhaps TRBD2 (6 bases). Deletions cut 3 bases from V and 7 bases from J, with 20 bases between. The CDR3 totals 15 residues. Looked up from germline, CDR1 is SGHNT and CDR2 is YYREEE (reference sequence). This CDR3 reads CASSSRLGVSLEQYF. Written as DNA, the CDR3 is TGTGCCAGCAGCTCGAGACTAGGGGTCTCCCTAGAGCAGTACTTC.

CDR3 protein: CASSAMSFYGYTF. The DNA of the CDR3 is TGTGCCAGCAGCGCGATGAGTTTTTATGGCTACACCTTC. The chain employs TRBV21-1 and TRBJ1-2. TRBV21-1 is flagged as a pseudogene. The CDR3 covers 13 residues.

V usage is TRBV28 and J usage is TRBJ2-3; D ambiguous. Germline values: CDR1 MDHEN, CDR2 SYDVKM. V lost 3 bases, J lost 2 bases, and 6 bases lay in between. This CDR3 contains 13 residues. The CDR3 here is CASSLVDTDTQYF. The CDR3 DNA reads TGTGCCAGCAGTTTGGTAGACACAGATACGCAGTATTTT.